This is a list of T cell receptor beta chains from one sample in a study of post-analysis software for immune sequencing data. MiXCR, run by TCRdb on the PCR reads, gives a single entry per CDR3 protein. The sample carries about 500,000 distinct CDR3 sequences, under 55% recorded once. The sample consisted of blood. The origin of the receptors is a girl aged 10-17 years with multiple sclerosis. Both conserved end residues are part of each CDR3. The order of the fields is clone size, V gene, D gene, J gene, CDR3 protein, CDR3 DNA. A D gene is named only where the DNA matches it firmly. The size field is filled for only some rows; it gives once, few, many or a size class.

>-|TRBV4-2|TRBD1|TRBJ1-1
CSSSQADGRTGENTEAFF
TGTTCCAGCAGCCAAGCCGACGGAAGGACAGGGGAGAACACTGAAGCTTTCTTT
>-|TRBV12-3/TRBV12-4|-|TRBJ2-1
CASSLGDVTYNEQFF
TGTGCCAGCAGTCTCGGGGACGTTACCTACAATGAGCAGTTCTTC
>few|TRBV29-1|TRBD2|TRBJ2-1
CSVAAGAVYNEQFF
TGCAGCGTTGCTGCGGGAGCCGTCTACAATGAGCAGTTCTTC
>-|TRBV30|-|TRBJ2-3
CAWSTLDTDTQYF
TGTGCCTGGAGTACCCTAGACACAGATACGCAGTATTTT
>few|TRBV3-1|-|TRBJ2-6
CASSQGVGANVLTF
TGTGCCAGCAGCCAGGGGGTTGGGGCCAACGTCCTGACTTTC
>few|TRBV4-2|TRBD1|TRBJ2-5
CASSPGTAAQETQYF
TGTGCCAGCAGCCCCGGGACAGCCGCTCAAGAGACCCAGTACTTC
>few|TRBV20-1|TRBD2|TRBJ2-1
CSASPSGRALDEQFF
TGCAGTGCTAGCCCTAGCGGGAGGGCCTTGGATGAGCAGTTCTTC
>few|TRBV7-9|-|TRBJ2-7
CASSLGQPTYEQYF
TGTGCCAGCAGCCTTGGACAGCCTACCTACGAGCAGTACTTC
>once|TRBV6-5|-|TRBJ2-5
CASHMPGETQYF
TGTGCCTCCCATATGCCGGGAGAGACCCAGTACTTC
>-|TRBV5-1|-|TRBJ1-2
CASSTEHQGLYGYTF
TGCGCCAGCAGCACCGAACATCAGGGACTCTATGGCTACACCTTC
>-|TRBV15|-|TRBJ2-5
CATSRGRLSYEQYF
TGTGCCACCAGCAGAGGACGTTTAAGCTACGAACAGTACTTC
>-|TRBV20-1|TRBD2|TRBJ2-3
CSARDPNAGGPDRDTQYF
TGCAGTGCTAGAGATCCGAACGCGGGAGGGCCGGACAGGGATACGCAGTATTTT
>few|TRBV6-2/TRBV6-3|TRBD2|TRBJ2-6
CASSDNLAGVSGANVLTF
TGTGCCAGCAGTGACAATCTAGCGGGAGTGTCTGGGGCCAACGTCCTGACTTTC
>few|TRBV5-1|-|TRBJ1-2
CASRLTGNYGYTF
TGCGCCAGCAGGCTCACCGGGAACTATGGCTACACCTTC
>-|TRBV20-1|-|TRBJ1-2
CSANGDLDGYTF
TGCAGTGCCAATGGGGATTTAGATGGCTACACCTTC
>-|TRBV4-2|TRBD1|TRBJ1-1
CASRSGGLGTEAFF
TGTGCCAGCAGATCAGGGGGCTTGGGCACTGAAGCTTTCTTT
>once|TRBV7-8|TRBD1|TRBJ2-1
CAGTGQANEQFF
TGTGCCGGCACGGGACAGGCCAATGAGCAGTTCTTC
>-|TRBV6-5|-|TRBJ2-7
CASSYRSSYEQYF
TGTGCCAGCAGTTACCGAAGCTCCTACGAGCAGTACTTC